This T cell receptor beta chain was identified during a study of identical twins. The V end lost 2 bases, the J end lost 10 bases, and 15 bases lay between the germline ends. CDR1 and CDR2 (germline): SGHDT, YYEEEE. The CDR3 runs to 13 residues. One entry per CDR3 protein, called by TCRdb with MiXCR from the 5' RACE reads. The data contain hundreds of thousands of distinct CDR3 sequences, 8% to 9% of them singletons. These data were likewise used in another study, on yellow fever vaccine responses in identical twins.

The sample taken for sequencing was PBMCs. The chain uses TRBV5-6 and TRBJ1-1; D not resolved. This TCR came from a woman under 30 in good health. The DNA for the CDR3 is TGTGCCAGCAGCTTTTCCAAGGGTGCGGGAGCTTTCTTT. Translated: CASSFSKGAGAFF.